Here is one T cell receptor beta chain with its context. This CDR3 is built from 14 residues. V lost 4 bases, J lost 0 bases, and 10 bases lay in between. Germline V gives CDR1 MGHRA, CDR2 YSYEKL. These data belong to a study of shared clonotypes between healthy human individuals. Deep-level running was used for the assay. Clones were sequenced by immunoSEQ multiplex PCR, and TCRdb holds only the in-frame ones, with some missing. The data contain some 1.5 million clones, roughly 96% of them singletons. The clonotype comes from a man aged 25-40 years in good health. The genes are TRBV4-1 and TRBJ2-7; the D gene is possibly TRBD2 (5 bases). Material for sequencing was naive CD4+ T cells sorted from blood. Documented subset: CD45RA+ positively selected. The CDR3 reads CASSRYRDSYEQYF. DNA of the CDR3: TGCGCCAGCAGCCGGTACCGGGACTCCTACGAGCAGTACTTC.